In its sample, the clone carrying this T cell receptor beta chain was seen many times. Its antigen is unknown. This sample is part of a study of human T cells and chemical hapten exposure. The germline V gene has CDR1 SQVTM and CDR2 ANQGSEA. With 5 bases removed from V and 8 bases from J, the gap between germline ends came to 22 bases. The CDR3 extends over 15 amino acids. Single cDNA molecules in the library carried unique molecular identifiers attached during preparation. TCRdb called the RACE reads again in MiXCR, with one record for every CDR3 protein. The repertoire has fewer than 95,000 distinct CDR3 sequences, roughly a tenth of them found once; the top ten carry 2.2%. The study's findings and limits: Among expanded TCRs, significantly more large CDR3 similarity clusters formed than among controls.

Time point specified: patch test 1, 2 weeks after DPC sensitization. The treatment here: therapeutic diphenylcyclopropenone sensitization with weekly scalp DPC. Blood sampling preceded each patch test application. This clonotype was sampled from a middle-aged man with alopecia areata. Some clones in this sample may be carry-over from other donors' samples. Sample: whole blood, taken in connection with sensitization to the hapten diphenylcyclopropenone (DPC). The V call is TRBV29-1, the J call TRBJ2-4; D is perhaps TRBD2 (6 bases). The CDR3 spells CSVSPEESGVDIQYF. The DNA of the CDR3 is TGCAGCGTTTCACCGGAAGAGTCGGGGGTGGACATTCAGTACTTC. The full variable domain, its missing parts supplied by reference TRBV29-1 and TRBJ2-4, is SAVISQKPSRDICQRGTSLTIQCQVDSQVTMMFWYRQQPGQSLTLIATANQGSEATYESGFVIDKFPISRPNLTFSTLTVSNMSPEDSSIYLCSVSPEESGVDIQYFGAGTRLSVL.